The rows below give T cell receptor beta chains drawn from one sample of a study of blood T cells in healthy people across ages. TCRdb redid the calling of the 5' RACE reads with MiXCR, one entry per CDR3 protein. This repertoire shows around 1.1 million distinct CDR3 sequences, less than 45% found once; its top ten account for less than 15%. Sequencing used blood. These receptor sequences come from a man in his late teens or twenties in good health. The CDR3 runs from the conserved cysteine through the conserved F or W. The D gene is left open where the match is weak. Size values are once, few and many counts, or a class for expanded clones, and some rows have none.

abundance,d_gene,len,v_gene,j_gene,CDR3nt,CDR3aa
.,.,14,TRBV21-1,TRBJ1-3,TGTGCCAGAGAACAGGGGGCCTCTGGAAACACCGTATATTTT,CAREQGASGNTVYF
many,.,12,TRBV5-1,TRBJ2-3,TGCGCCAGCAGCCAAGAAACAGATACGCAGTATTTT,CASSQETDTQYF
.,TRBD2,19,TRBV27,TRBJ2-3,TGTGCCAGCAGTTTATCCGGCCTAGCGGAGGAGTTCTACTCAGATACGCAGTATTTT,CASSLSGLAEEFYSDTQYF
few,TRBD2,17,TRBV20-1,TRBJ2-1,TGCAGTGCTAGAGACGCGGGGGGGAGATTTACCTACAATGAGCAGTTCTTC,CSARDAGGRFTYNEQFF
.,.,14,TRBV6-6,TRBJ1-1,TGTGCCAGCAGTCAATTAATAGGGGAAAGGCAAGCTTTCTTT,CASSQLIGERQAFF
.,.,14,TRBV7-3,TRBJ2-7,TGTGCCAGCAGCTTCGGGACCGACGACTACGAGCAGTACTTC,CASSFGTDDYEQYF
.,.,17,TRBV4-1,TRBJ2-3,TGCGCCAGCAGCCAAGATTCACTAGCCCTTCTCACGAGTACGCAGTATTTT,CASSQDSLALLTSTQYF
.,.,15,TRBV29-1,TRBJ1-2,TGCAGCGTTGATAGGATAAGAAGGGACGGCTATGGCTACACCTTC,CSVDRIRRDGYGYTF
once,.,15,TRBV10-3,TRBJ2-7,TGTGTCATCAGTGAGTTGGGTAAGAGCTCCTACGAGCAGTACTTC,CVISELGKSSYEQYF
few,.,15,TRBV5-8,TRBJ1-2,TGTGCCAGCAGCTTGGGACAGCAAGTGATCTATGGCTACACCTTC,CASSLGQQVIYGYTF
few,.,13,TRBV29-1,TRBJ1-1,TGCAGCGGGGGAGGACGGCCCAACACTGAAGCTTTCTTT,CSGGGRPNTEAFF
.,TRBD2,15,TRBV7-2,TRBJ2-5,TGTGCCAGCAGCCTAGACGGCGGGGGGGCCAAGACCCAGTACTTC,CASSLDGGGAKTQYF
few,.,14,TRBV12-3/TRBV12-4,TRBJ1-2,TGTGCCAGCAGTTTACATTTGCAGAGCTATGGCTACACCTTC,CASSLHLQSYGYTF